These 5 T cell receptor beta chains originate from one sample sequenced in a study of shared clonotypes between healthy human individuals. Only in-frame clones appear in the TCRdb table, and some are missing; sequencing was by immunoSEQ multiplex PCR. Found here are roughly 450,000 clones, 79% of them singletons; the top ten hold 13%. Specimen: PBMCs. Receptor source: a woman aged 40 to 55 in good health. Some clones in this sample may be carry-over from other donors' samples.

The genes are TRBV5-1 and TRBJ2-1; maybe TRBD2 (6 bases). This CDR3 is 15 amino acids long. The V end was cut by 4 bases, the J end by 5 bases, with 16 bases between. Germline-derived CDR1 and CDR2 are SGHRS and YFSETQ. The CDR3 reads CASSPEATRNNEQFF. The DNA of the CDR3 is TGCGCCAGCAGCCCGGAGGCGACTAGGAACAATGAGCAGTTCTTC.

This clone was seen once. The chain combines TRBV28 with TRBJ1-4, with D perhaps TRBD1 (6 bases). The germline CDR1 and CDR2 sequences are MDHEN and SYDVKM. V was shortened by 7 bases and J by 8 bases, with 14 bases between the two germline ends. This CDR3 comprises 13 residues. CDR3: CASTSSGDEKLFF. The CDR3 nucleotides are TGTGCCAGCACATCCTCAGGGGACGAAAAACTGTTTTTT.

The chain uses TRBV10-3 and TRBJ1-3; D remains ambiguous. CDR1 and CDR2 from the germline V gene are ENHRY and SYGVKD. The CDR3 totals 12 residues. Trimming removed 3 bases at V and 3 bases at J, with 3 bases between. Written as DNA, the CDR3 is TGTGCCATCAGTGAAGTTGGAAACACCATATATTTT. It translates to CAISEVGNTIYF.

V gene TRBV5-1 combines with J gene TRBJ2-7; 8 bases are a match to TRBD1. J was trimmed by 3 bases and V by 4 bases; bases with no gene match: 6. This CDR3 spans 14 amino acids. Looked up from germline, CDR1 is SGHRS and CDR2 is YFSETQ. The CDR3 DNA reads as TGCGCCAGCAGCCCCCGAACAGGGGGCTACGAGCAGTACTTC. Residues: CASSPRTGGYEQYF.

The CDR3 DNA is TGTGCCACCAGCACCGGAGGGGGAACAACCTACGAGCAGTACTTC. Translating gives CATSTGGGTTYEQYF. V usage is TRBV15 and J usage is TRBJ2-7, with D possibly called TRBD1 or TRBD2 (6 bases each). Germline-derived CDR1 and CDR2 are LNHNV and YYDKDF (reference sequence). The V end was cut by 4 bases, the J end by 2 bases, with 15 bases between. The CDR3 spans 15 residues.